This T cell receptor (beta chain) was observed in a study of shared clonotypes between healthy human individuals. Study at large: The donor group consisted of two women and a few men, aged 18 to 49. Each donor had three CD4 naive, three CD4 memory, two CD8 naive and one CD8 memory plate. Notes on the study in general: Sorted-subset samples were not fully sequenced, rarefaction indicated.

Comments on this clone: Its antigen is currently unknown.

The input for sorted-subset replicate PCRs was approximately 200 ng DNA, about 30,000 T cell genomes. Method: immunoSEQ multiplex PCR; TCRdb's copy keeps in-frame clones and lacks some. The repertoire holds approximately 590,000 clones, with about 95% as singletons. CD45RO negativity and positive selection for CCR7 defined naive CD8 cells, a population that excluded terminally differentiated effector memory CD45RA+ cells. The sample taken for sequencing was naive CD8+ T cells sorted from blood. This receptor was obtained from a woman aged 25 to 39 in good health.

The CDR3 spells CASSLRQASQPQHF. CDR3 bases: TGTGCCAGCAGTTTACGGCAGGCAAGTCAGCCCCAGCATTTT. The V and J genes are TRBV27 and TRBJ1-5, with D uncertain. The length of the CDR3 is 14 residues. The V gene's germline CDR1 is MNHEY and CDR2 SMNVEV (reference sequence). V gave up 2 bases and J gave up 6 bases, with 11 bases separating them.